Shown below are 30 T cell receptor beta chains from a single sample sequenced in a study of T cell responses to AZD1222 COVID-19 vaccine. Assay: immunoSEQ multiplex PCR; the TCRdb copy retains only in-frame clones and omits some. The sample includes around 160,000 clones, 88% seen only once; the top ten take less than 6.5%. Sequencing was performed on peripheral blood, taken on day 0 of AZD1222 vaccination. These receptor sequences come from an adult in good health.

This chain joins TRBV12-3 or TRBV12-4 and TRBJ1-2, with a tentative D call TRBD1 (6 bases). This CDR3 contains 13 residues. Trimming stripped 10 bases from V and 7 bases from J, with 19 bases between. The CDR3 region is CATLFRRGTGYTF. CDR3 DNA sequence: TGTGCCACCCTCTTTCGGAGGGGGACTGGCTACACCTTC.

This sequence joins TRBV7-2 and TRBJ2-1; D possibly corresponds to TRBD2 (7 bases). The CDR3 runs 13 residues. Germline V gene data show CDR1 as SGHTA and CDR2 as FQGNSA. Trimming cost V 3 bases and J 9 bases, with 12 bases left between them. CDR3 DNA sequence: TGTGCCAGCAGCTTGGGGGGGCTGGCTGAGCAGTTCTTC. Translated, it gives CASSLGGLAEQFF.

The chain combines TRBV5-4 with TRBJ1-1; D call uncertain. CDR3 length: 15 amino acids. From germline, CDR1 is SGHNT and CDR2 YYREEE (reference sequence). V was trimmed by 0 bases and J by 1 base, leaving 10 bases between them. The CDR3 coding sequence is TGTGCCAGCAGCTTGGTGGCAGGAACGAACACTGAAGCTTTCTTT. Its translation is CASSLVAGTNTEAFF. The full variable domain, completed using reference TRBV5-4 and TRBJ1-1, is ETGVTQSPTHLIKTRGQQVTLRCSSQSGHNTVSWYQQALGQGPQFIFQYYREEENGRGNFPPRFSGLQFPNYSSELNVNALELDDSALYLCASSLVAGTNTEAFFGQGTRLTVV.

The V and J genes are TRBV7-6 and TRBJ2-1, with 9 bases matching TRBD1. The CDR3 covers 16 residues. Germline-derived CDR1 and CDR2 are SGHVS and FNYEAQ. The V and J ends lost 1 base and 7 bases, in that order; junction bases with no gene match: 8. CDR3 residues: CASSLGQGGARNEQFF. For the CDR3, the DNA is TGTGCCAGCAGCTTAGGACAGGGGGGGGCTCGGAATGAGCAGTTCTTC.

The rearrangement uses TRBV5-4 and TRBJ1-4, with a possible D match to TRBD1 (5 bases). V was shortened by 3 bases and J by 5 bases, with 14 bases between the two germline ends. In germline, CDR1 is SGHNT, CDR2 YYREEE (reference sequence). CDR3 length equals 15 residues. CDR3 bases: TGTGCCAGCAGCTCTACTTGGGGGAGGAATGAAAAACTGTTTTTT. Amino acids: CASSSTWGRNEKLFF.

The genes are TRBV4-2 and TRBJ1-4; D possibly corresponds to TRBD1 (6 bases). CDR1 and CDR2 from the germline V gene are LGHNA and YNFKEQ. Trimming pared 0 bases from V and 5 bases from J, leaving 13 bases between. The CDR3 runs to 16 residues. CDR3 residues: CASSQDPGQGNEKLFF. The CDR3 DNA sequence: TGTGCCAGCAGCCAAGATCCAGGGCAGGGGAATGAAAAACTGTTTTTT.

The chain uses TRBV7-2 and TRBJ1-2; D unclear. The CDR3 length is 13 residues. With 1 base removed from V and 5 bases from J, the gap between germline ends came to 8 bases. Looked up from germline, CDR1 is SGHTA and CDR2 is FQGNSA. The CDR3 DNA reads as TGTGCCAGCAGCTTAGAGGGCAGATATGGCTACACCTTC. Translating it yields CASSLEGRYGYTF.

The chain joins TRBV11-2 to TRBJ1-6, with D possibly TRBD1 on 5 matching bases. V lost 5 bases, J lost 7 bases, and 15 bases lay in between. The germline CDR1 and CDR2 sequences are SGHAT and FQNNGV. The CDR3 is 15 amino acids. In nucleotides, the CDR3 is TGTGCCAGCAGCGGTGGACACGGGAAGAATTCACCCCTCCACTTT. Its translation: CASSGGHGKNSPLHF.

V and J are TRBV7-3 and TRBJ2-3; TRBD2 aligns across 10 bases. The CDR3 totals 16 residues. In germline, CDR1 is SGHTA, CDR2 FQGTGA. The V gene end was trimmed by 5 bases and the J gene end by 1 base; junction bases not matched to a gene: 6. The CDR3 nucleotides read TGTGCCAGCAGCGGTCCGAGCGGGGGGGGCACAGATACGCAGTATTTT. Translating it yields CASSGPSGGGTDTQYF.

This clone is a singleton in its sample. This chain uses TRBV27 with TRBJ2-7, with 10 bases that match TRBD1. CDR1 is MNHEY, CDR2 SMNVEV, per germline (reference sequence). This CDR3 is 13 amino acids long. Losses at the gene ends were 5 bases for V and 4 bases for J; bases not matched to a gene: 2. The CDR3 loop is CASSRTGGYEQYF. CDR3 sequence (DNA): TGTGCCAGCAGTCGGACAGGGGGGTACGAGCAGTACTTC.

The chain combines TRBV19 with TRBJ1-6; 9 bases match TRBD1. Trimming removed 3 bases from V and 7 bases from J; junction bases left unmatched: 7. The CDR3 has 16 amino acids. CDR1 and CDR2 (germline): LNHDA, SQIVND (reference sequence). CDR3 sequence (DNA): TGTGCCAGTAGTATCACACAGGGGGCCGAGAATTCACCCCTCCACTTT. Translation: CASSITQGAENSPLHF.

The rearrangement uses TRBV18 and TRBJ1-3; 8 bases fit TRBD1. CDR3 length: 17 amino acids. V was clipped by 3 bases and J by 0 bases; unmatched bases: 7. The germline V gene encodes CDR1 KGHSH and CDR2 LQKENI. Here the CDR3 DNA reads TGTGCCAGCTCACCCACGGGACAGGCTTTCTCTGGAAACACCATATATTTT. Protein sequence: CASSPTGQAFSGNTIYF.

Only one count was recorded for this clone. This chain joins TRBV15 and TRBJ1-2; 7 positions agree with TRBD1. The CDR3 has 14 residues. Per germline, CDR1 LNHNV and CDR2 YYDKDF (reference sequence). J gave up 4 bases and V 2 bases, and 4 bases lay outside the gene matches. CDR3 in DNA: TGTGCCACCAGCAGAACAGGGGATAGCTATGGCTACACCTTC. Encoded protein: CATSRTGDSYGYTF.

J is TRBJ1-1 and V is TRBV30; TRBD1 matches at 7 bases. The CDR3 has 16 amino acids. Germline loops: CDR1 GTSNPN, CDR2 SVGIG (reference sequence). Here the CDR3 DNA reads TGTGCTGGGCAGGTAGGGGGCGTGGGTCGTGGCACTGAAGCTTTCTTT. It codes for CAGQVGGVGRGTEAFF. Full variable domain (missing parts from reference TRBV30 and TRBJ1-1): SQTIHQWPATLVQPVGSPLSLECTVEGTSNPNLYWYRQAAGRGLQLLFYSVGIGQISSEVPQNLSASRPQDRQFILSSKKLLLSDSGFYLCAGQVGGVGRGTEAFFGQGTRLTVV.

CDR3 sequence reads: CASSLASGRTGDTQYF. CDR3 sequence (DNA): TGTGCCAGCAGCTTAGCGTCCGGGAGGACCGGAGATACGCAGTATTTT. The chain has TRBV7-2 and TRBJ2-3, with TRBD2 identical over 7 bases. Germline V gene data show CDR1 as SGHTA and CDR2 as FQGNSA. The CDR3 totals 16 residues. After removal of 0 bases from V and 5 bases from J, the junction contained 8 bases not matched to a gene.

The chain has TRBV14 and TRBJ2-7, with TRBD1 matching over 8 bases. Per the germline V gene, CDR1 is SGHDN and CDR2 is FVKESK. V was pared by 4 bases and J by 2 bases, with 7 bases of the junction left unmatched. The CDR3 consists of 15 residues. CDR3 in DNA: TGTGCCAGCAGCCCGATGGACAGGGCCGCCTACGAGCAGTACTTC. It specifies CASSPMDRAAYEQYF.

The rearrangement joins TRBV9 to TRBJ2-7; 7 positions match TRBD1. Trimming cost V 4 bases and J 2 bases; bases outside gene matches: 9. The germline CDR1 and CDR2 sequences are SGDLS and YYNGEE. The CDR3 has 15 amino acids. This CDR3 is CASSPGDSLPYEQYF. CDR3 bases: TGTGCCAGCAGCCCAGGGGACAGTCTTCCCTACGAGCAGTACTTC.

This clone was counted a few times. This rearrangement joins TRBV21-1 to TRBJ1-5. TRBV21-1 is a pseudogene segment. This CDR3 contains 15 residues. Written as DNA, the CDR3 is TGTGCCAGGGGTCCGGACCCCTATAGCAATCAGCCCCAGCATTTT. Translating it yields CARGPDPYSNQPQHF.

This clone was counted a few times. The J gene is TRBJ1-6, the V gene TRBV5-6; D may be TRBD1 (5 bases). Trimming removed 2 bases at V and 0 bases at J, with 12 bases between. CDR1 SGHDT and CDR2 YYEEEE come from the germline V gene. The CDR3 is 17 amino acids. The CDR3, as DNA: TGTGCCAGCAGCTTTTTGGGACCGAGCTCCTATAATTCACCCCTCCACTTT. Encoded protein: CASSFLGPSSYNSPLHF.

This sequence joins TRBV7-2 and TRBJ2-3; D is undetermined. The CDR3 is 15 amino acids. Trimming stripped 5 bases from V and 3 bases from J, with 15 bases between. CDR1 SGHTA and CDR2 FQGNSA come from the germline V gene. The CDR3 reads CASSLNGYSTDTQYF. CDR3 nucleotides: TGTGCCAGCAGCCTGAATGGGTATTCGACAGATACGCAGTATTTT.

The rearrangement uses TRBV24-1 and TRBJ2-3; TRBD1 matches at 8 bases. J lost 3 bases, V lost 5 bases, and 12 bases had no gene match. Germline V gene sequence: CDR1 KGHDR, CDR2 SFDVKD. The CDR3 extends over 17 amino acids. CDR3 DNA sequence: TGTGCCACCAGTGTTCAGTGGGCAGGGGGCGCGACAGATACGCAGTATTTT. Translating it yields CATSVQWAGGATDTQYF.

The gene calls are TRBV10-2 and TRBJ2-1, with 11 bases identical to TRBD2. Germline loops: CDR1 WSHSY, CDR2 SAAADI. The CDR3 has 14 amino acids. J lost 6 bases, V lost 8 bases, and 6 bases had no gene match. The CDR3, as DNA: TGCGCCAGCCATGATAGCGGGAGGGCCAATGAGCAGTTCTTC. Translating gives CASHDSGRANEQFF.

This chain links TRBV27 with TRBJ2-3; D might be TRBD1 (5 bases). V lost 2 bases, J lost 0 bases, and 9 bases lay in between. The CDR3 has 15 amino acids. The germline V gene has CDR1 MNHEY and CDR2 SMNVEV (reference sequence). The CDR3 bases are TGTGCCAGCAGTTTACGGCCAGGGAGCACAGATACGCAGTATTTT. As protein: CASSLRPGSTDTQYF.

CDR3 coding DNA: TGTGCCAGCAGTTTACGAATTGCCGACTATGGCTACACCTTC. Translating it yields CASSLRIADYGYTF. V usage is TRBV6-5 and J usage is TRBJ1-2, with unresolved D. V lost 4 bases and J lost 3, with 12 bases in between. The V gene's germline CDR1 is MNHEY and CDR2 SVGAGI. This CDR3 is built from 14 residues.

The chain uses TRBV20-1 and TRBJ1-4; D not certain. The V end was cut by 3 bases, the J end by 3 bases, with 8 bases between. The CDR3 contains 13 residues. Germline-derived CDR1 and CDR2 are DFQATT and SNEGSKA (reference sequence). CDR3 sequence: CSASSGSNEKLFF. CDR3 DNA sequence: TGCAGTGCTAGTTCTGGTTCTAATGAAAAACTGTTTTTT.

This chain connects TRBV6-5 to TRBJ2-1; TRBD1 matches at 7 bases. The J segment lost 5 bases and the V segment lost 4 bases, leaving 8 bases of the junction unmatched. There are 15 residues in the CDR3. Per the germline V gene, CDR1 is MNHEY and CDR2 is SVGAGI. CDR3 DNA: TGTGCCAGCAGTTCGACAGAAACAGGGGACAATGAGCAGTTCTTC. Residues: CASSSTETGDNEQFF.

V gene TRBV28 combines with J gene TRBJ1-2; 8 positions match TRBD1. Germline V lookup: CDR1 MDHEN, CDR2 SYDVKM. J gave up 4 bases and V 5 bases, and 9 bases lay outside the gene matches. The CDR3 length is 15 residues. CDR3 in amino acids: CASSPWTGNVYGYTF. CDR3 in DNA: TGTGCCAGCAGTCCCTGGACAGGGAATGTCTATGGCTACACCTTC.

This clone was picked up one time. The rearrangement joins TRBV7-9 to TRBJ1-1; maybe TRBD1 (5 bases). The germline V gene encodes CDR1 SEHNR and CDR2 FQNEAQ (reference sequence). This CDR3 region has 15 residues. The ends were cut back, 5 bases at V and 2 bases at J, with 15 bases in the middle. This CDR3 is CASSLDDRQNTEAFF. DNA of the CDR3: TGTGCCAGCAGCCTTGACGACAGACAAAACACTGAAGCTTTCTTT.

The J gene is TRBJ2-1, the V gene TRBV9, with TRBD1 matching over 9 bases. Germline V gene sequence: CDR1 SGDLS, CDR2 YYNGEE. Unmatched junction bases numbered 8, after V lost 5 bases and J lost 5 bases. The CDR3 runs 15 residues. CDR3 residues: CASSATGGIDNEQFF. The CDR3 coding sequence is TGTGCCAGCAGTGCGACAGGGGGTATCGACAATGAGCAGTTCTTC.

Only one count was recorded for this clone. V is TRBV5-8 and J is TRBJ2-7, with D hard to call. The ends were cut back, 4 bases at V and 6 bases at J, with 14 bases in the middle. The length of the CDR3 is 13 residues. CDR1 and CDR2 from the germline V gene are SGHTS and YDEGEE. Written as DNA, the CDR3 is TGTGCCAGCAGCCAGATGGACGGTCGCGAGCAGTACTTC. Protein product: CASSQMDGREQYF. The full variable domain, rest sourced from reference TRBV5-8 and TRBJ2-7, is EAGVTQSPTHLIKTRGQQATLRCSPISGHTSVYWYQQALGLGLQFLLWYDEGEERNRGNFPPRFSGRQFPNYSSELNVNALELEDSALYLCASSQMDGREQYFGPGTRLTVT.